The T cell receptor (beta chain) under discussion was sequenced for a study of PD-L1 blockade in urothelial cancer. Sequenced by immunoSEQ multiplex PCR; TCRdb stores in-frame clones only, minus some. The sample yields roughly 100,000 clones, over 80% seen once. The time point was: peripheral blood 6 weeks after treatment start. This CDR3 contains 15 residues. Germline CDR1 reads SGHRS; CDR2 reads YFSETQ. Trimming shortened V by 0 bases and J by 3 bases, and 7 bases separated the two germline ends. The material was PBMCs, obtained around atezolizumab (anti-PD-L1) treatment. This sequence was found in a man between 65 and 85 years old with urothelial cancer. V is TRBV5-1 and J is TRBJ2-6; D may be TRBD1 (5 bases). CDR3 protein: CASSLDQGGANVLTF. The CDR3, as DNA: TGCGCCAGCAGCTTGGACCAGGGTGGGGCCAACGTCCTGACTTTC.